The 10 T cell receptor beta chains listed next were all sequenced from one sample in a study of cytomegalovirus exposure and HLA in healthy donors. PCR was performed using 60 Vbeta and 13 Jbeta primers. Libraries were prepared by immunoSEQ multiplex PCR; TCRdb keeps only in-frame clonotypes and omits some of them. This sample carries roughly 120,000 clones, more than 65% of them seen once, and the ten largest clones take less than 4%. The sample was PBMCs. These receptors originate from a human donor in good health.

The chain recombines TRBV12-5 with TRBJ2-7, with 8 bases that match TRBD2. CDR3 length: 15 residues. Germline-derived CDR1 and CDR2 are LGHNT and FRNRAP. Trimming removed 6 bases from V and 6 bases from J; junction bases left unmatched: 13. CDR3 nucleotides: TGTGCTAGTGGCAGGAATAGCGGGAACAGGGTCGAGCAGTACTTC. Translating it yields CASGRNSGNRVEQYF.

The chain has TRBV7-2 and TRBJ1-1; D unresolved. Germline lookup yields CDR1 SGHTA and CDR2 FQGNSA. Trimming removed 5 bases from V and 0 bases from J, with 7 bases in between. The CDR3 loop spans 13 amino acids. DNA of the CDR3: TGTGCCAGCAGCCCCCAGTTGAACACTGAAGCTTTCTTT. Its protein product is CASSPQLNTEAFF. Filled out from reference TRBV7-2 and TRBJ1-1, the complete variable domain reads GAGVSQSPSNKVTEKGKDVELRCDPISGHTALYWYRQSLGQGLEFLIYFQGNSAPDKSGLPSDRFSAERTGGSVSTLTIQRTQQEDSAVYLCASSPQLNTEAFFGQGTRLTVV.

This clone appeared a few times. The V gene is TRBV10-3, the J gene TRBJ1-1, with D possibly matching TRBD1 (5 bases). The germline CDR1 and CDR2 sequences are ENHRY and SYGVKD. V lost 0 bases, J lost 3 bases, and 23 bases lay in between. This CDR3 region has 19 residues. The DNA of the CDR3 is TGTGCCATCAGTGAGTCGATTTGGGGCCCGCGATTGAAGGACACTGAAGCTTTCTTT. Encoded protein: CAISESIWGPRLKDTEAFF.

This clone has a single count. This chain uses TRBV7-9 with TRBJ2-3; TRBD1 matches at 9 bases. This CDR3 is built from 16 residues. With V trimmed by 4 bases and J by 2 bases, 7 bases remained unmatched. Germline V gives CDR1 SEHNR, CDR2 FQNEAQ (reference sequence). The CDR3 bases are TGTGCCAGCAGCTCTACGGACAGGGGTTACACAGATACGCAGTATTTT. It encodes CASSSTDRGYTDTQYF.

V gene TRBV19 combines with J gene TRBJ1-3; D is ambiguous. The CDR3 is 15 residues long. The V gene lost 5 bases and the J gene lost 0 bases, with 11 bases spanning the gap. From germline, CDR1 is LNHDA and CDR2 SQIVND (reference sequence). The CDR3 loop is CASSPSQSSGNTIYF. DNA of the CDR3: TGTGCCAGTAGTCCCTCACAGTCCTCTGGAAACACCATATATTTT.

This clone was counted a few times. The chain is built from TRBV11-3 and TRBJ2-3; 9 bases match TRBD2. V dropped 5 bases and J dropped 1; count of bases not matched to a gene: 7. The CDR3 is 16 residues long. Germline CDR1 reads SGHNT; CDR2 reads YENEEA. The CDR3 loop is CASSQGTSRGTDTQYF. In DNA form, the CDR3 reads TGTGCCAGCAGCCAGGGGACTAGCCGAGGCACAGATACGCAGTATTTT.

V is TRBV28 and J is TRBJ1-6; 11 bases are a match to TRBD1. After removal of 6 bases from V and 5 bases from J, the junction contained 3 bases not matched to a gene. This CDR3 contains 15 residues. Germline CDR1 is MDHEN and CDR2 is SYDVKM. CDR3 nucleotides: TGTGCCAGCAGGGGACAGGGGGTTAATAATTCACCCCTCCACTTT. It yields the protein CASRGQGVNNSPLHF. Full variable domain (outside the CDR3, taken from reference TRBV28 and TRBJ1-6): DVKVTQSSRYLVKRTGEKVFLECVQDMDHENMFWYRQDPGLGLRLIYFSYDVKMKEKGDIPEGYSVSREKKERFSLILESASTNQTSMYLCASRGQGVNNSPLHFGNGTRLTVT.

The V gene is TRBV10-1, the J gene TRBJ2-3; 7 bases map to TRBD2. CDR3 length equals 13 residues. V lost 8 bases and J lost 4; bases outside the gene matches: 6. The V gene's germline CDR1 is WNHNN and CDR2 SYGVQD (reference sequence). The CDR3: CASGGGSADTQYF. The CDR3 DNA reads TGCGCCAGCGGGGGAGGGAGTGCAGATACGCAGTATTTT.

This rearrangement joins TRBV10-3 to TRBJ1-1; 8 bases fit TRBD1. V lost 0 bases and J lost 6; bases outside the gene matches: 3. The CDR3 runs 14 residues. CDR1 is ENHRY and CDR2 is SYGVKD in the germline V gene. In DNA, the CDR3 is TGTGCCATCAGTGAGTCCCCAGGGGGCCCTGAAGCTTTCTTT. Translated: CAISESPGGPEAFF.

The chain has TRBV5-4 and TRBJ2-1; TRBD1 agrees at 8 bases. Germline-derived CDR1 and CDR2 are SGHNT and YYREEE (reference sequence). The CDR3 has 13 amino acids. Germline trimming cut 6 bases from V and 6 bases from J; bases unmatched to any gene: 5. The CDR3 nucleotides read TGTGCCAGCACGGACAGGGCTGGCAATGAGCAGTTCTTC. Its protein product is CASTDRAGNEQFF.